Each of the 12 T cell receptor beta chains below was sequenced from the same sample in a study of cytomegalovirus exposure and HLA in healthy donors. Researchers ran the PCR with 60 Vbeta and 13 Jbeta primers. TCRdb's table, derived via immunoSEQ multiplex PCR, lists solely in-frame clones and lacks some. The repertoire holds about 130,000 clones, with roughly 60% as singletons. Sequencing was performed on PBMCs. All receptors derive from a woman aged 35 to 49 in good health and CMV-seronegative.

The chain couples TRBV2 to TRBJ2-7, with D possibly matching TRBD1 (5 bases). V gave up 8 bases and J gave up 0 bases, with 14 bases separating them. Per the germline V gene, CDR1 is SNHLY and CDR2 is FYNNEI. The CDR3 extends over 14 amino acids. The CDR3 loop reads CASGWTFLSYEQYF. CDR3 bases: TGTGCCAGCGGCTGGACATTTCTCTCCTACGAGCAGTACTTC.

The V gene is TRBV13, the J gene TRBJ2-1; 7 bases are a match to TRBD1. CDR3 size: 17 residues. The V gene end was trimmed by 0 bases and the J gene end by 0 bases; junction bases not matched to a gene: 5. Germline V gene data show CDR1 as PRHDT and CDR2 as FYEKMQ (reference sequence). The CDR3 DNA reads as TGTGCCAGCAGCTTAGGGGGGACAGTGCCCTCCTACAATGAGCAGTTCTTC. Amino acid sequence: CASSLGGTVPSYNEQFF.

This clone was found a few times. The chain links TRBV7-2 to TRBJ1-1; D gene unclear. The ends were cut back, 4 bases at V and 6 bases at J, with 12 bases in the middle. Per the germline V gene, CDR1 is SGHTA and CDR2 is FQGNSA. CDR3 length: 13 residues. CDR3 residues: CASSSAGGSEAFF. The CDR3, as DNA: TGTGCCAGCAGCTCAGCGGGAGGGTCTGAAGCTTTCTTT.

The rearrangement joins TRBV10-3 to TRBJ1-2; 8 nucleotides align to TRBD1. CDR1 ENHRY and CDR2 SYGVKD come from the germline V gene. J lost 5 bases, V lost 7 bases, and 9 bases had no gene match. The CDR3 covers 14 residues. The CDR3 loop reads CAIKPGQVRYGYTF. CDR3 in DNA: TGTGCCATCAAACCGGGACAGGTCCGTTATGGCTACACCTTC.

The gene calls are TRBV5-1 and TRBJ2-1; maybe TRBD2 (5 bases). The germline CDR1 and CDR2 sequences are SGHRS and YFSETQ. Trimming removed 3 bases at V and 2 bases at J, with 15 bases between. CDR3 length equals 16 residues. The CDR3 region is CASSWARLAAYNEQFF. The CDR3 DNA sequence: TGCGCCAGCAGCTGGGCCCGGCTAGCCGCCTACAATGAGCAGTTCTTC.

This sequence joins TRBV5-1 and TRBJ2-3, with 9 bases matching TRBD2. V was clipped by 5 bases and J by 2 bases; unmatched bases: 6. Germline CDR1 SGHRS, CDR2 YFSETQ. The CDR3 length is 15 residues. CDR3 sequence reads: CASREAGGSTDTQYF. As DNA, the CDR3 is TGCGCCAGCAGGGAAGCGGGGGGCTCCACAGATACGCAGTATTTT.

V gene TRBV5-4 combines with J gene TRBJ2-2, with 13 bases fitting TRBD2. This CDR3 has 17 residues. With V trimmed by 4 bases and J by 2 bases, 5 bases remained unmatched. Germline CDR1 reads SGHNT; CDR2 reads YYREEE (reference sequence). CDR3 nucleotide sequence: TGTGCCAGCAGCGGCGGGACTAGCGGGAAAAACACCGGGGAGCTGTTTTTT. This codes for CASSGGTSGKNTGELFF.

V is TRBV11-2 and J is TRBJ2-7, with D hard to call. V dropped 0 bases and J dropped 3 bases, with 12 bases sitting between them. Germline-derived CDR1 and CDR2 are SGHAT and FQNNGV. The CDR3 runs 15 residues. CDR3 sequence: CASSLDTIRLYEQYF. The CDR3 DNA is TGTGCCAGCAGCTTAGACACAATACGACTCTACGAGCAGTACTTC.

This clone was seen a handful of times. J is TRBJ2-2 and V is TRBV18, with TRBD1 identical over 8 bases. The trim removed 3 bases at V and 4 bases at J, leaving 7 bases unmatched. The CDR3 runs 16 residues. Germline values: CDR1 KGHSH, CDR2 LQKENI. CDR3 in DNA: TGTGCCAGCTCACCCGGACAGGGTGCGTCCACCGGGGAGCTGTTTTTT. Translation gives CASSPGQGASTGELFF.

The chain joins TRBV19 to TRBJ1-2; D ambiguous. The CDR3 totals 14 residues. Trimming pared 4 bases from V and 2 bases from J, leaving 11 bases between. The germline V gene has CDR1 LNHDA and CDR2 SQIVND (reference sequence). The CDR3 loop reads CASSKASQNYGYTF. CDR3 DNA: TGTGCCAGTAGTAAAGCATCACAGAACTATGGCTACACCTTC.

The table lists this clone with a few counts. The chain links TRBV29-1 to TRBJ2-6; D is possibly TRBD2 (6 bases). The V end was cut by 4 bases, the J end by 0 bases, with 13 bases between. Germline V gives CDR1 SQVTM, CDR2 ANQGSEA. This CDR3 region has 16 residues. DNA of the CDR3: TGCAGCGTTGTTTCCCGGGGGAGCTCTGGGGCCAACGTCCTGACTTTC. Translating gives CSVVSRGSSGANVLTF.

The rearrangement links TRBV5-1 to TRBJ1-4; 9 bases are shared with TRBD1. This CDR3 comprises 15 residues. V lost 3 bases and J lost 5; bases outside the gene matches: 5. Germline values: CDR1 SGHRS, CDR2 YFSETQ. CDR3 amino acids: CASSWIQGANEKLFF. CDR3 bases: TGCGCCAGCAGCTGGATACAGGGGGCCAATGAAAAACTGTTTTTT.